This TCR beta chain comes out of a study of vaccination effects on CD4 cells after COVID-19. In the study overall: Each participant was given two doses of one vaccine (BNT162b2 or mRNA-1273).

After expansion with viral peptide pools in the ViraFEST assay, antigen-specific CD4+ T cells were sequenced. Cultured cells yielded isolated CD4+ T cells after nine to ten days. Only in-frame clones appear in the TCRdb table, and some are missing; sequencing was by immunoSEQ multiplex PCR. This sample has some 59,000 clones, with 80% to 85% found just once. V was pared by 0 bases and J by 8 bases, with 9 bases between. The CDR3 runs 13 residues. From germline, CDR1 is SGHRS and CDR2 YFSETQ. Details on this clone: What it recognizes is unknown.

This receptor was taken from a human donor who received a COVID-19 vaccine. The rearrangement links TRBV5-1 to TRBJ2-1; D perhaps matches TRBD2 (6 bases). The material sequenced was CD4+ T cells from PBMCs cultured with HCoV-229E spike peptides, taken before COVID-19 vaccination. The CDR3 nucleotides are TGCGCCAGCAGCTTGGGACTAGGCGATGAGCAGTTCTTC. It translates to CASSLGLGDEQFF.